This T cell receptor beta chain emerged from a study of T cell responses to AZD1222 COVID-19 vaccine. Libraries were prepared by immunoSEQ multiplex PCR; TCRdb keeps only in-frame clonotypes and omits some of them. This table has 150,000 to 200,000 clones, around 95% appearing once. The V gene's germline CDR1 is MGHRA and CDR2 YSYEKL. The V end lost 1 base, the J end lost 1 base, and 8 bases lay between the germline ends. The CDR3 sequence is 15 residues long. The sequence derives from an adult in good health. The chain carries TRBV4-1 and TRBJ1-5; D is unresolved. Material: peripheral blood, obtained on day 0 of AZD1222 vaccination. In nucleotides, the CDR3 is TGCGCCAGCAGCCAAGGCCCCGACAGCAATCAGCCCCAGCATTTT. It encodes CASSQGPDSNQPQHF.